Listed below are T cell receptor beta chains from one sample, sequenced in a study of CD8 T cells in ankylosing spondylitis. In TCRdb, the 5' RACE reads were re-called with MiXCR into one record per CDR3 protein. The sample shows 230,000 or so distinct CDR3 sequences, 15% to 20% of them seen only once. Specimen: blood, either unsorted or a sorted T cell fraction (not recorded which). The receptors shown here come from a male donor with ankylosing spondylitis or in good health (not recorded which). The CDR3 runs from the conserved cysteine through the conserved F or W. Each record gives: clone size, D gene, J gene, V gene, CDR3 protein, CDR3 DNA. The D gene is left open where the match is weak. Expanded clones are given a class, and other clones once, few, many or no size at all.

abundance: .
d_gene: TRBD1
j_gene: TRBJ1-1
v_gene: TRBV27
CDR3aa: CASSPRDRDHTEAFF
CDR3nt: TGTGCCAGCAGTCCCCGGGACAGGGACCACACTGAAGCTTTCTTT

abundance: few
d_gene: .
j_gene: TRBJ2-2
v_gene: TRBV4-3
CDR3aa: CASSQDGPAVLPGELFF
CDR3nt: TGCGCCAGCAGCCAAGACGGCCCCGCAGTTTTGCCCGGGGAGCTGTTTTTT

abundance: .
d_gene: TRBD2
j_gene: TRBJ2-1
v_gene: TRBV6-2/TRBV6-3
CDR3aa: CASSYEMLAGVPNEQFF
CDR3nt: TGTGCCAGCAGTTACGAAATGTTAGCGGGAGTGCCCAATGAGCAGTTCTTC

abundance: many
d_gene: TRBD2
j_gene: TRBJ2-1
v_gene: TRBV20-1
CDR3aa: CSARDPGGLAGYNEQFF
CDR3nt: TGCAGTGCTAGAGATCCTGGGGGACTAGCGGGGTACAATGAGCAGTTCTTC

abundance: few
d_gene: .
j_gene: TRBJ1-6
v_gene: TRBV6-1
CDR3aa: CASRGEQSSSPLHF
CDR3nt: TGTGCCAGCAGGGGGGAGCAGAGTTCGTCACCCCTCCACTTT

abundance: .
d_gene: TRBD2
j_gene: TRBJ2-1
v_gene: TRBV4-1
CDR3aa: CASSQDPSGAVEQFF
CDR3nt: TGCGCCAGCAGCCAAGATCCTAGCGGCGCGGTTGAGCAGTTCTTC

abundance: many
d_gene: .
j_gene: TRBJ1-1
v_gene: TRBV12-3/TRBV12-4
CDR3aa: CASSPGGREAFF
CDR3nt: TGTGCCAGCAGTCCCGGGGGGCGTGAAGCTTTCTTT

abundance: many
d_gene: TRBD1
j_gene: TRBJ2-5
v_gene: TRBV29-1
CDR3aa: CSGVPLDREETQYF
CDR3nt: TGCAGCGGTGTACCTTTGGACAGGGAAGAGACCCAGTACTTC

abundance: few
d_gene: .
j_gene: TRBJ2-5
v_gene: TRBV6-5
CDR3aa: CASSSLSGGEETQYF
CDR3nt: TGTGCCAGCAGTTCCCTAAGCGGAGGGGAAGAGACCCAGTACTTC

abundance: .
d_gene: .
j_gene: TRBJ2-1
v_gene: TRBV21-1
CDR3aa: CASSKEGLAESPDEQFF
CDR3nt: TGTGCCAGCAGCAAAGAGGGTCTAGCGGAATCCCCGGATGAGCAGTTCTTC

abundance: .
d_gene: .
j_gene: TRBJ1-6
v_gene: TRBV20-1
CDR3aa: CSARDVEASYNSPLHF
CDR3nt: TGCAGTGCTAGAGATGTCGAGGCCAGCTATAATTCACCCCTCCACTTT

abundance: .
d_gene: TRBD1
j_gene: TRBJ1-2
v_gene: TRBV27
CDR3aa: CASSLLAGGGYTF
CDR3nt: TGTGCCAGCAGTTTACTGGCAGGGGGTGGCTACACCTTC

abundance: .
d_gene: TRBD2
j_gene: TRBJ2-1
v_gene: TRBV6-5
CDR3aa: CASSYSSREATNGMYEQFF
CDR3nt: TGTGCCAGCAGTTACTCTTCGCGGGAGGCGACTAACGGGATGTATGAGCAGTTCTTC

abundance: .
d_gene: .
j_gene: TRBJ2-7
v_gene: TRBV29-1
CDR3aa: CSVGLGRSYEQYF
CDR3nt: TGCAGCGTTGGCCTAGGCAGGTCCTACGAGCAGTACTTC

abundance: few
d_gene: .
j_gene: TRBJ2-7
v_gene: TRBV12-3/TRBV12-4
CDR3aa: CASSDDISYEQYF
CDR3nt: TGTGCCAGCAGTGATGACATCTCCTACGAGCAGTACTTC

abundance: .
d_gene: TRBD1
j_gene: TRBJ2-7
v_gene: TRBV3-1
CDR3aa: CASSPIKGGFGQYF
CDR3nt: TGTGCCAGCAGCCCGATAAAAGGGGGCTTCGGGCAGTACTTC

abundance: .
d_gene: TRBD2
j_gene: TRBJ2-3
v_gene: TRBV4-3
CDR3aa: CASSQETSGITDTQYF
CDR3nt: TGCGCCAGCAGCCAAGAAACTAGCGGTATCACAGATACGCAGTATTTT

abundance: few
d_gene: TRBD2
j_gene: TRBJ2-3
v_gene: TRBV12-3/TRBV12-4
CDR3aa: CASSLPASGSLTDTQYF
CDR3nt: TGTGCCAGCAGTTTACCCGCTAGCGGGAGCCTAACAGATACGCAGTATTTT

abundance: .
d_gene: .
j_gene: TRBJ1-4
v_gene: TRBV11-2
CDR3aa: CASSSVGVTNEKLFF
CDR3nt: TGTGCCAGCAGCTCCGTGGGTGTAACTAATGAAAAACTGTTTTTT

abundance: few
d_gene: .
j_gene: TRBJ1-2
v_gene: TRBV6-2/TRBV6-3
CDR3aa: CASSYTGTNYGYTF
CDR3nt: TGTGCCAGCAGTTATACAGGGACAAACTATGGCTACACCTTC

abundance: .
d_gene: .
j_gene: TRBJ1-1
v_gene: TRBV4-3
CDR3aa: CASSQDTPGSRSGDTEAFF
CDR3nt: TGCGCCAGCAGCCAAGATACCCCGGGCAGCCGGTCTGGGGACACTGAAGCTTTCTTT

abundance: few
d_gene: TRBD2
j_gene: TRBJ2-7
v_gene: TRBV20-1
CDR3aa: CSARATSGDSYEQYF
CDR3nt: TGCAGTGCTAGAGCAACTAGCGGCGACTCCTACGAGCAGTACTTC

abundance: few
d_gene: TRBD2
j_gene: TRBJ2-7
v_gene: TRBV27
CDR3aa: CASSASSGTSGRARLNEQYF
CDR3nt: TGTGCCAGCAGTGCTAGTTCCGGGACTAGCGGGAGGGCCCGACTAAACGAGCAGTACTTC

abundance: many
d_gene: TRBD1
j_gene: TRBJ1-3
v_gene: TRBV12-3/TRBV12-4
CDR3aa: CASSDDRGPFSGNTIYF
CDR3nt: TGTGCCAGCAGTGACGACAGGGGTCCCTTCTCTGGAAACACCATATATTTT

abundance: many
d_gene: .
j_gene: TRBJ2-3
v_gene: TRBV12-3/TRBV12-4
CDR3aa: CASSPGTSTDTQYF
CDR3nt: TGTGCCAGCAGTCCCGGGACTAGCACAGATACGCAGTATTTT

abundance: .
d_gene: TRBD1
j_gene: TRBJ1-2
v_gene: TRBV29-1
CDR3aa: CSARQGANYGYTF
CDR3nt: TGCAGCGCCCGACAGGGAGCTAACTATGGCTACACCTTC

abundance: many
d_gene: .
j_gene: TRBJ2-1
v_gene: TRBV7-9
CDR3aa: CASSPGGQNEQFF
CDR3nt: TGTGCCAGCAGCCCGGGGGGCCAAAATGAGCAGTTCTTC

abundance: few
d_gene: TRBD1
j_gene: TRBJ2-7
v_gene: TRBV5-1
CDR3aa: CASSPTTGISYEQYF
CDR3nt: TGCGCCAGCAGCCCTACGACAGGGATCTCCTACGAGCAGTACTTC

abundance: few
d_gene: .
j_gene: TRBJ2-7
v_gene: TRBV10-3
CDR3aa: CAISDPDTSYEQYF
CDR3nt: TGTGCCATCAGTGACCCGGACACCTCCTACGAGCAGTACTTC

abundance: .
d_gene: TRBD2
j_gene: TRBJ2-3
v_gene: TRBV5-4
CDR3aa: CASSDWSTSGRSDTQYF
CDR3nt: TGTGCCAGCAGCGATTGGTCGACTAGCGGGAGGTCGGATACGCAGTATTTT

abundance: many
d_gene: TRBD1
j_gene: TRBJ2-3
v_gene: TRBV20-1
CDR3aa: CSARVQGANTDTQYF
CDR3nt: TGCAGTGCTAGAGTTCAGGGGGCAAACACAGATACGCAGTATTTT

abundance: once
d_gene: .
j_gene: TRBJ2-2
v_gene: TRBV4-2
CDR3aa: CASSQSGLPFNTGELFF
CDR3nt: TGTGCCAGCAGCCAATCGGGGCTACCTTTTAACACCGGGGAGCTGTTTTTT

abundance: many
d_gene: .
j_gene: TRBJ2-7
v_gene: TRBV5-1
CDR3aa: CASSLVLDTYEQYF
CDR3nt: TGCGCCAGCAGCTTGGTCCTAGATACCTACGAGCAGTACTTC

abundance: few
d_gene: TRBD1
j_gene: TRBJ2-7
v_gene: TRBV11-2
CDR3aa: CASSPRTGRLSYEQYF
CDR3nt: TGTGCCAGCAGTCCTCGGACAGGGAGGTTGAGCTACGAGCAGTACTTC

abundance: .
d_gene: .
j_gene: TRBJ2-7
v_gene: TRBV28
CDR3aa: CASRTSRADASYEQYF
CDR3nt: TGTGCCAGCAGGACGTCTCGCGCCGACGCCTCCTACGAGCAGTACTTC

abundance: .
d_gene: .
j_gene: TRBJ2-1
v_gene: TRBV3-1
CDR3aa: CASSPDYYNEQFF
CDR3nt: TGTGCCAGCAGCCCTGACTATTACAATGAGCAGTTCTTC

abundance: few
d_gene: TRBD2
j_gene: TRBJ2-7
v_gene: TRBV7-9
CDR3aa: CASSGLAGDEQYF
CDR3nt: TGTGCCAGCAGCGGACTAGCGGGAGACGAGCAGTACTTC

abundance: .
d_gene: .
j_gene: TRBJ2-1
v_gene: TRBV6-5
CDR3aa: CASSYSGTGYNEQFF
CDR3nt: TGTGCCAGCAGTTACTCCGGGACTGGCTACAATGAGCAGTTCTTC

abundance: few
d_gene: .
j_gene: TRBJ1-3
v_gene: TRBV12-5
CDR3aa: CASGLVHQIGVSGNTIYF
CDR3nt: TGTGCTAGTGGTTTGGTACACCAGATCGGGGTCTCTGGAAACACCATATATTTT

abundance: .
d_gene: .
j_gene: TRBJ2-2
v_gene: TRBV29-1
CDR3aa: CSVVLADSTGELFF
CDR3nt: TGCAGCGTTGTCCTAGCTGATTCTACCGGGGAGCTGTTTTTT

abundance: .
d_gene: TRBD2
j_gene: TRBJ2-7
v_gene: TRBV27
CDR3aa: CASSTSGGGYEQYF
CDR3nt: TGTGCCAGCAGTACTAGCGGGGGAGGCTACGAGCAGTACTTC

abundance: .
d_gene: .
j_gene: TRBJ2-7
v_gene: TRBV12-3/TRBV12-4
CDR3aa: CASSIMFYEQYF
CDR3nt: TGTGCCAGCAGCATCATGTTCTACGAGCAGTACTTC

abundance: few
d_gene: TRBD2
j_gene: TRBJ2-2
v_gene: TRBV13
CDR3aa: CASSPTRSGRASLRETGELFF
CDR3nt: TGTGCCAGCAGCCCCACCCGAAGCGGGAGGGCGTCATTGCGTGAGACCGGGGAGCTGTTTTTT

abundance: many
d_gene: .
j_gene: TRBJ2-1
v_gene: TRBV4-1
CDR3aa: CASSQDLGAEQFF
CDR3nt: TGCGCCAGCAGCCAAGATCTTGGCGCTGAGCAGTTCTTC

abundance: .
d_gene: .
j_gene: TRBJ2-4
v_gene: TRBV21-1
CDR3aa: CASIRGEDKNIQYF
CDR3nt: TGTGCCAGCATCCGGGGAGAGGACAAAAACATTCAGTACTTC

abundance: .
d_gene: .
j_gene: TRBJ2-5
v_gene: TRBV6-2/TRBV6-3
CDR3aa: CASSYLEQDTQYF
CDR3nt: TGTGCCAGCAGTTACTTGGAGCAAGACACCCAGTACTTC

abundance: few
d_gene: .
j_gene: TRBJ1-1
v_gene: TRBV7-9
CDR3aa: CASSLARGGQTEAFF
CDR3nt: TGTGCCAGCAGCTTAGCGAGGGGGGGGCAGACTGAAGCTTTCTTT

abundance: many
d_gene: .
j_gene: TRBJ1-1
v_gene: TRBV5-1
CDR3aa: CASSLGQGRNTEAFF
CDR3nt: TGCGCCAGCAGCTTGGGGCAGGGAAGGAACACTGAAGCTTTCTTT

abundance: few
d_gene: TRBD2
j_gene: TRBJ2-5
v_gene: TRBV6-1
CDR3aa: CASRPNLAGVETQYF
CDR3nt: TGTGCCAGCAGACCGAATCTAGCGGGAGTTGAGACCCAGTACTTC

abundance: .
d_gene: .
j_gene: TRBJ1-2
v_gene: TRBV7-9
CDR3aa: CASSHRDNYGYTF
CDR3nt: TGTGCCAGCAGCCACCGGGACAACTATGGCTACACCTTC

abundance: few
d_gene: TRBD2
j_gene: TRBJ2-3
v_gene: TRBV7-9
CDR3aa: CASSSRLAGGPKQYF
CDR3nt: TGTGCCAGCAGCTCAAGACTAGCGGGAGGGCCAAAGCAGTATTTT

abundance: .
d_gene: .
j_gene: TRBJ2-7
v_gene: TRBV7-9
CDR3aa: CASSISGLYEQYF
CDR3nt: TGTGCCAGCAGCATTAGCGGCCTCTACGAGCAGTACTTC

abundance: .
d_gene: TRBD1
j_gene: TRBJ2-7
v_gene: TRBV9
CDR3aa: CASSPGTGGDEQYF
CDR3nt: TGTGCCAGCAGCCCAGGGACAGGGGGCGACGAGCAGTACTTC